The entry below gives a single T cell receptor beta chain sequence along with its context. The antigen remains undetermined. V shed 3 bases and J shed 1 base, with 15 bases lying between them. The germline V gene has CDR1 LNHDA and CDR2 SQIVND (reference sequence). This CDR3 comprises 16 residues. Use of 60 Vbeta and 13 Jbeta primers characterized the PCR. Here immunoSEQ multiplex PCR was the method, and the copy in TCRdb shows in-frame clones only, minus some. The data show roughly 70,000 clones, with 82% seen just once and under 2% held by the top ten. The source of the sample is a study of cytomegalovirus exposure and HLA in healthy donors. Whole-study findings and limits: In a later analysis, V- and J-gene trimming of beta chains associated with a DCLRE1C missense variant, replicated independently. Later analysis suggested links between common viral pathogens and several top significant clusters.

This chain uses TRBV19 with TRBJ2-5; D unclear. The sample taken for sequencing was PBMCs. The receptor's source is a man between 18 and 35 years old in good health and CMV-seronegative. Here the CDR3 reads CASSILLWAPQETQYF. The CDR3 DNA is TGTGCCAGTAGTATTCTGCTCTGGGCACCCCAAGAGACCCAGTACTTC.